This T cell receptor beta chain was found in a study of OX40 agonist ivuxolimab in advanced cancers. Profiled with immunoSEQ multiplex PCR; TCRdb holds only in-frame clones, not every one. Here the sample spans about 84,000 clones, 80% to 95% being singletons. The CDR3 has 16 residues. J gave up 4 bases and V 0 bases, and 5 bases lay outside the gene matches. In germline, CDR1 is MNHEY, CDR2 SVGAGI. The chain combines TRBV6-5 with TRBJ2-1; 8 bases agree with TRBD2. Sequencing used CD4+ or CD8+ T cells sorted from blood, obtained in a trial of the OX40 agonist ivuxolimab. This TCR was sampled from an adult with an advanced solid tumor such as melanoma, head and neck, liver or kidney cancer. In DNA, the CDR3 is TGTGCCAGCAGTTACTCTGCTAGCGGGTTTTACAATGAGCAGTTCTTC. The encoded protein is CASSYSASGFYNEQFF.